This T cell receptor beta chain was sequenced in a study of cytomegalovirus exposure and HLA in healthy donors. Overall study results and limits: Earlier findings revealed that most TCR beta V segments proved productive either about 87% or about 30% of the time. Sequencing likely produced, as an artifact, a cluster of highly shared sequence variants.

The PCR had 60 Vbeta and 13 Jbeta primers. Here immunoSEQ multiplex PCR was the method, and the copy in TCRdb shows in-frame clones only, minus some. The table lists some 130,000 clones, around 85% of them singletons. In regard to this clone: What it binds is not known.

Sample: PBMCs. The receptor was isolated from a woman aged 25 to 39 in good health and CMV-seropositive.

The CDR3 loop is CASSPLSVNTEAFF. CDR3 DNA: TGTGCCAGCTCACCACTTTCAGTAAACACTGAAGCTTTCTTT. The V gene is TRBV18, the J gene TRBJ1-1; no firm D call. CDR1 KGHSH and CDR2 LQKENI come from the germline V gene. V was trimmed by 1 base and J by 2 bases, leaving 8 bases between them. The CDR3 is 14 residues long.